This TCR beta chain was captured by sequencing in a study of blood T cell repertoires in COVID-19. Study in general: Italy, Spain and the United States were the sources of the convalescent and acute COVID-19 samples. Sources were T cells, B-cell-depleted T cells, or PBMCs; the material itself was cDNA or gDNA.

CDR1 is SGDLS and CDR2 is YYNGEE in the germline V gene. The V end lost 0 bases, the J end lost 2 bases, and 8 bases lay between the germline ends. The CDR3 totals 14 residues. Authors' methods: Estimation of nucleated cell counts was performed using reference gene primer amplification. Sequenced by immunoSEQ multiplex PCR; TCRdb stores in-frame clones only, minus some. V and J calls and clone size are as listed in that table; D and trimming were resolved from the DNA. This table has about 250,000 clones, roughly 86% appearing once. In this sample, this clone turned up once. Sequencing was carried out using peripheral blood. The chain couples TRBV9 to TRBJ1-1; D not resolved. The sequence derives from a woman aged 55-69 years who had recovered from COVID-19. The CDR3 protein is CASSVVGANTEAFF. Here the CDR3 DNA reads TGTGCCAGCAGCGTAGTGGGCGCTAACACTGAAGCTTTCTTT.